This T cell receptor (beta chain) appears in the sequencing data of a study of OX40 agonist ivuxolimab in advanced cancers. Study findings and constraints: Clonal expansion from baseline to week 6 occurred in both CD4+ and CD8+ T cells.

TCRdb's copy holds only in-frame clones and misses some; the assay was immunoSEQ multiplex PCR. The sample has some 50,000 clones; approximately 91% are singletons. Only one count was recorded for this clone. The target antigen is unknown. Trimming cost V 4 bases and J 7 bases; bases outside gene matches: 4. CDR3 length equals 13 residues. Germline CDR1 is SGHDT and CDR2 is YYEEEE. This clonotype was obtained from an adult with an advanced solid tumor such as melanoma, head and neck, liver or kidney cancer. The chain is built from TRBV5-6 and TRBJ1-2, with TRBD1 matching over 10 bases. The starting material was CD4+ or CD8+ T cells sorted from blood, obtained in a trial of the OX40 agonist ivuxolimab. CDR3 DNA sequence: TGTGCCAGCAGCCTAAGGACAGGGGGTGGCTACACCTTC. Its protein is CASSLRTGGGYTF. Based on the CDR3 plus reference TRBV5-6 and TRBJ1-2, the full variable domain is DAGVTQSPTHLIKTRGQQVTLRCSPKSGHDTVSWYQQALGQGPQFIFQYYEEEERQRGNFPDRFSGHQFPNYSSELNVNALLLGDSALYLCASSLRTGGGYTFGSGTRLTVV.